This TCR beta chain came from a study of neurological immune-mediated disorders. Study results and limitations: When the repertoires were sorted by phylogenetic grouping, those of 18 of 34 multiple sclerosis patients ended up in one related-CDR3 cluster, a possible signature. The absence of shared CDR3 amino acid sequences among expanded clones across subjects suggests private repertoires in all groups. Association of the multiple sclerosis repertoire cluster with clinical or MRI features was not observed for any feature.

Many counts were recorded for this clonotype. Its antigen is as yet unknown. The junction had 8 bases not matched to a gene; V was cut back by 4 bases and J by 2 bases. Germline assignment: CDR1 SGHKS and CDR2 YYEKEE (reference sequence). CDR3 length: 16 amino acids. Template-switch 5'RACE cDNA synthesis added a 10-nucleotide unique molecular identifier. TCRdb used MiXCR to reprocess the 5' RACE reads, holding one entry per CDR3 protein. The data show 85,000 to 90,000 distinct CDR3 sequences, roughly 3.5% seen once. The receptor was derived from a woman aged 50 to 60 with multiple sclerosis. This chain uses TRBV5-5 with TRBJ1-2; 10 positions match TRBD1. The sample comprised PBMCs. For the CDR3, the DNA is TGTGCCAGCAGCCAAGTCCCGGGACAGGGGAACTATGGCTACACCTTC. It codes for CASSQVPGQGNYGYTF.